One and the same sample provided the 6 T cell receptor beta chains below, sequenced in a study of spatial heterogeneity in lung cancer. TCRdb redid the calling of the 5' RACE reads with MiXCR, one entry per CDR3 protein. The sample consists of about 92,000 distinct CDR3 sequences, 12% of them appearing once. Sample time point: sample taken at primary tumor resection. Tumor, nontumor lung or frozen PBMC supplied whole RNA, sequenced without sorting. The sequenced sample was PBMCs, obtained at surgery. The receptors come from a male donor with early-stage non-small cell lung cancer.

This clonotype was counted a few times. The chain uses TRBV14 and TRBJ2-1; possibly TRBD1 for D (6 bases). This CDR3 has 16 residues. Germline V gene sequence: CDR1 SGHDN, CDR2 FVKESK. Trimming cost V 0 bases and J 2 bases, with 11 bases left between them. CDR3 nucleotides: TGTGCCAGCAGCCAAGAGCTCGGACAGACCTACAATGAGCAGTTCTTC. Residues: CASSQELGQTYNEQFF.

The V and J genes are TRBV5-4 and TRBJ1-1; D is possibly TRBD1 (5 bases). CDR1 is SGHNT, CDR2 YYREEE, per germline (reference sequence). The CDR3 contains 15 residues. The V end lost 5 bases, the J end lost 3 bases, and 17 bases lay between the germline ends. The CDR3 DNA reads TGTGCCAGCAGTCTTGGGACCCGAGCTGACACTGAAGCTTTCTTT. Translated: CASSLGTRADTEAFF.

This clonotype was detected many times. The rearrangement joins TRBV7-3 to TRBJ2-1, with TRBD2 matching 8 bases. Germline-derived CDR1 and CDR2 are SGHTA and FQGTGA. The CDR3 extends over 14 amino acids. V shed 4 bases, J shed 7 bases, and the junction held 6 bases outside the gene matches. This CDR3 reads CASSSAGGWNEQFF. The CDR3 region has the DNA TGTGCCAGCAGCTCCGCGGGAGGATGGAATGAGCAGTTCTTC. Supplemented by reference TRBV7-3 and TRBJ2-1, the full variable domain reads GAGVSQTPSNKVTEKGKYVELRCDPISGHTALYWYRQSLGQGPEFLIYFQGTGAADDSGLPNDRFFAVRPEGSVSTLKIQRTERGDSAVYLCASSSAGGWNEQFFGPGTRLTVL.

This clonotype was seen only a few times. The chain links TRBV5-4 to TRBJ2-4; 10 bases are a match to TRBD1. The CDR3 has 14 amino acids. The V segment lost 4 bases and the J segment 9 bases; nucleotides outside the gene matches: 7. Per germline, CDR1 SGHNT and CDR2 YYREEE (reference sequence). This chain's CDR3 is CASSGDRGQLIQYF. DNA of the CDR3: TGTGCCAGCAGCGGCGACAGGGGGCAGCTCATTCAGTACTTC.

In its sample, this clonotype was seen many times. This rearrangement joins TRBV7-2 to TRBJ2-6, with TRBD1 as a possible D gene (6 bases). The length of the CDR3 is 18 residues. In germline, CDR1 is SGHTA, CDR2 FQGNSA. Trimming removed 0 bases at V and 1 base at J, with 13 bases between. The CDR3 sequence is CASSLALTGLSGANVLTF. CDR3 DNA sequence: TGTGCCAGCAGCTTAGCCCTCACAGGGCTGTCTGGGGCCAACGTCCTGACTTTC. Supplemented by reference TRBV7-2 and TRBJ2-6, the full variable domain reads GAGVSQSPSNKVTEKGKDVELRCDPISGHTALYWYRQSLGQGLEFLIYFQGNSAPDKSGLPSDRFSAERTGGSVSTLTIQRTQQEDSAVYLCASSLALTGLSGANVLTFGAGSRLTVL.

This clonotype was counted at least ten times. The genes are TRBV27 and TRBJ2-3; D gene uncertain. This CDR3 comprises 15 residues. Trimming left V 5 bases short and J 1 base short, with 13 bases between. Germline V CDR1 and CDR2: MNHEY, SMNVEV (reference sequence). The CDR3 DNA reads TGTGCCAGCAGTCCTGGACCTTGGGGCACAGATACGCAGTATTTT. This sequence encodes CASSPGPWGTDTQYF.